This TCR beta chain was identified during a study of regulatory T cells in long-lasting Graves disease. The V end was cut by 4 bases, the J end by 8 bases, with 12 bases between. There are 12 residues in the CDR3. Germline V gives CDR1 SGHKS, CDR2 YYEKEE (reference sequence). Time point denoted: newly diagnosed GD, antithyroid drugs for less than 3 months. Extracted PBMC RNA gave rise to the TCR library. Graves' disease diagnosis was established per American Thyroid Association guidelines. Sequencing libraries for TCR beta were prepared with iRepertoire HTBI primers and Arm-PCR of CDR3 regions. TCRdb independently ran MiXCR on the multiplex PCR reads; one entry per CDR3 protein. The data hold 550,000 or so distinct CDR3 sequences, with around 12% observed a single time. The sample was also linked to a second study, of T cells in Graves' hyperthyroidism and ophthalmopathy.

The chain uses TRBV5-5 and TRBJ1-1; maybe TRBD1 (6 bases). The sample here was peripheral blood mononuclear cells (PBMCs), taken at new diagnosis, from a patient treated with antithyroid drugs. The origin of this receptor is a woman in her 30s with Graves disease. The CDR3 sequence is CASSIIRGEAFF. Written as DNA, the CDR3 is TGTGCCAGCAGCATCATCAGGGGAGAAGCTTTCTTT.